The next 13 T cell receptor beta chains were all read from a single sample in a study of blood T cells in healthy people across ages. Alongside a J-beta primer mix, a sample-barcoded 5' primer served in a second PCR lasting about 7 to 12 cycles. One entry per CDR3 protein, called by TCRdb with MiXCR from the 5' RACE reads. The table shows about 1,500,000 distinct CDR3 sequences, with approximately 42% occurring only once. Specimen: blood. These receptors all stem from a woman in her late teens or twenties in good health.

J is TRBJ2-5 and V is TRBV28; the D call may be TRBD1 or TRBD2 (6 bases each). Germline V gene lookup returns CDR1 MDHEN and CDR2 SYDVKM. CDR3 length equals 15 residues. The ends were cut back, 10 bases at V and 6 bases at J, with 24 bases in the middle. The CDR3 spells CATHPLAGALQTQYF. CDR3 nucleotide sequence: TGTGCCACTCACCCACTAGCAGGGGCTTTGCAGACCCAGTACTTC. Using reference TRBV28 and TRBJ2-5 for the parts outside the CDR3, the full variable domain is DVKVTQSSRYLVKRTGEKVFLECVQDMDHENMFWYRQDPGLGLRLIYFSYDVKMKEKGDIPEGYSVSREKKERFSLILESASTNQTSMYLCATHPLAGALQTQYFGPGTRLLVL.

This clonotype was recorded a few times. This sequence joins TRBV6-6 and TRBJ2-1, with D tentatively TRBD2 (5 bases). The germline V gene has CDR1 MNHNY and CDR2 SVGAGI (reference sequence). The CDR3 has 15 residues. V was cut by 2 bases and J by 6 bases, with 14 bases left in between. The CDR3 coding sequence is TGTGCCAGCAGTTACGTCGGGGTTTTGGGCAATGAGCAGTTCTTC. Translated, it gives CASSYVGVLGNEQFF.

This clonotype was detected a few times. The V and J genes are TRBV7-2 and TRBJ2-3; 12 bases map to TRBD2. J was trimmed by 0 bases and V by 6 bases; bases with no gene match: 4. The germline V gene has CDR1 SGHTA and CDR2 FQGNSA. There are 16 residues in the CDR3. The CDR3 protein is CASSTSGGHSTDTQYF. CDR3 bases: TGTGCCAGCAGTACTAGCGGGGGGCACAGCACAGATACGCAGTATTTT. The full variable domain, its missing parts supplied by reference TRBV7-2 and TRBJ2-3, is GAGVSQSPSNKVTEKGKDVELRCDPISGHTALYWYRQSLGQGLEFLIYFQGNSAPDKSGLPSDRFSAERTGGSVSTLTIQRTQQEDSAVYLCASSTSGGHSTDTQYFGPGTRLTVL.

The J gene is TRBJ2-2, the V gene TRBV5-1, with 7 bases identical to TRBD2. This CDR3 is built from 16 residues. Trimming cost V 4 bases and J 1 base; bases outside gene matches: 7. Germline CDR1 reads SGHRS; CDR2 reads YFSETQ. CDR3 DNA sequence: TGCGCCAGCAGCCCAAGACTAGCTCAGAACACCGGGGAGCTGTTTTTT. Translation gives CASSPRLAQNTGELFF.

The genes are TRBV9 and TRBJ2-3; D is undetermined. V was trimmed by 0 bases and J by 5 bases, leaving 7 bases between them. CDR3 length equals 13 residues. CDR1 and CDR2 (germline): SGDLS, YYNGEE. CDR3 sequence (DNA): TGTGCCAGCAGCGTAGCTACCGGAGATACGCAGTATTTT. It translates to CASSVATGDTQYF.

CDR3 region: CASAPLAISETQYF. The CDR3 DNA sequence: TGTGCCAGCGCCCCCCTAGCGATTTCGGAGACCCAGTACTTC. V is TRBV2 and J is TRBJ2-5; TRBD2 might be the D (6 bases). Germline values: CDR1 SNHLY, CDR2 FYNNEI. The CDR3 sequence is 14 residues long. V was cut by 8 bases and J by 5 bases, with 18 bases left in between.

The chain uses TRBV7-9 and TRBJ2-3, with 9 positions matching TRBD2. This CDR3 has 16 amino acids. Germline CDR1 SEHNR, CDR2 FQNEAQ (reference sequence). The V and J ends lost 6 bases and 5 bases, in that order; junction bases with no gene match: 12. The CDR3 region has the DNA TGTGCCAGCAGTTCCCTTGCGGGAGGGTTGGGAGATACGCAGTATTTT. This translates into CASSSLAGGLGDTQYF.

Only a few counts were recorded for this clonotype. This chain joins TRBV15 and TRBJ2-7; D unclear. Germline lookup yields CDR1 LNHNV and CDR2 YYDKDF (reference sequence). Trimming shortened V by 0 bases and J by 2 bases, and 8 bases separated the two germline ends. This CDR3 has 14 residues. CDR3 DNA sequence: TGTGCCACCAGCAGAGATGACGGAACCTACGAGCAGTACTTC. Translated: CATSRDDGTYEQYF.

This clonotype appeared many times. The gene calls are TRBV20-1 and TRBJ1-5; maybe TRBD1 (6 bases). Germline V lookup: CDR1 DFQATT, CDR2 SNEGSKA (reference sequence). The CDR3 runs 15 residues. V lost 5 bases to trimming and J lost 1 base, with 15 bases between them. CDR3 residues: CSARLGGASNQPQHF. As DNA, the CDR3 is TGCAGTGCTCGCCTCGGGGGGGCAAGCAATCAGCCCCAGCATTTT.

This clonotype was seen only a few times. The CDR3 reads CASSLLFGMGSYNEQFF. CDR3 coding DNA: TGCGCCAGCAGCTTGTTGTTCGGGATGGGCTCCTACAATGAGCAGTTCTTC. The chain employs TRBV5-1 and TRBJ2-1; possible D gene TRBD2, 5 bases. The germline V and J ends were trimmed by 1 base and 0 bases, with 14 bases remaining between them. CDR1 and CDR2 (germline): SGHRS, YFSETQ. CDR3 length: 17 amino acids.

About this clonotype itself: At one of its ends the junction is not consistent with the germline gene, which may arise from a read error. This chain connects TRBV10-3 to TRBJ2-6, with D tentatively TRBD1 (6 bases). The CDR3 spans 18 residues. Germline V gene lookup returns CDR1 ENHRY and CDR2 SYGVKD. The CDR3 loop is CAISRATGPSSGTNVLTF. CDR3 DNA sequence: TGTGCCATCAGTAGAGCGACAGGCCCTAGCTCTGGGACCAACGTCCTGACTTTC.

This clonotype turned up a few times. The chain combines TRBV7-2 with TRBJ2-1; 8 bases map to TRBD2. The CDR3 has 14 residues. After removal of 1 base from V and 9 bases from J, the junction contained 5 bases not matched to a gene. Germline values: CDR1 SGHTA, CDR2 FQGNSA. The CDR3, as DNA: TGTGCCAGCAGCTTAGGGACTAGCCGGAGTGAGCAGTTCTTC. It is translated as CASSLGTSRSEQFF.

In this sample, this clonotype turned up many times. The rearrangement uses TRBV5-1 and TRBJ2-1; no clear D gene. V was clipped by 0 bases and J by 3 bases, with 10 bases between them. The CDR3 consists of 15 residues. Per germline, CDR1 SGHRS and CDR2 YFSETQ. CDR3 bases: TGCGCCAGCAGCTTGGAGGCTAGTTTCTACAATGAGCAGTTCTTC. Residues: CASSLEASFYNEQFF.